Here is one T cell receptor beta chain with its context. This clone appeared once. Its target antigen remains unknown. No base quality information exists; no much larger clone differs at one position. Using the deep immunoSEQ assay, multiplex PCR amplified TCR CDR3 regions from genomic DNA. For each cell subset, the extracted genomic DNA was distributed evenly across all wells of several immunoSEQ 96-well plates, and each plate served as one replicate. Each replicate PCR for sorted subsets received about 0.2 ug genomic DNA, equal to roughly 33,000 T cell genomes. Purified libraries were measured with a Qubit 3.0 fluorometer, size-checked on a Bioanalyzer 2100, and measured again with the KAPA Library Quantification kit. Every immunoSEQ 96-well plate was sequenced on a separate single-read 150-cycle Illumina NextSeq 550 flow cell. In the source study's methods: Because only junctional sequences without quality scores were contained in the immunoSEQ output, filtering matching that applied to full-length reads could not be performed. Sequences were annotated with PyIR, a Python wrapper for IgBLAST v1.9, and V/J genes and CDR3 were assigned using IMGT germline references. Reads with weak V/J assignments (E-value above 1e-6), missing CDR3, stop codons, out-of-frame junctions, or ambiguous translated residues were removed. V3J clonotypes were defined as sequences sharing an identical inferred V gene, J gene, and CDR3 amino acid sequence. Percentage overlap between repertoires was calculated by dividing the number of shared unique clonotypes by the size of the smaller repertoire. Richness of each repertoire was evaluated using RTK rarefaction, the Chao1 estimator, and Recon v2.1 estimates of unobserved clonotypes. Generation probabilities for all TCRbeta clonotypes obtained by the gDNA method from a handful of donors were computed using OLGA. TCRdb re-hosts the immuneACCESS table, in-frame sequences only. Its copies lack some clones; in the studies checked, an unresolved V gene accounts for under half of them, and the cause for the rest is not known. V, J and clone size are those of that table, while D and trimming were read from the DNA. Here the sample has about 2.3 million clones; 92% occur a single time. More than 0.35% of the sample is taken by the ten largest.

Donors were healthy HIV-negative adults with no recently reported acute infections or vaccinations. All donors were Caucasian adults living in Nashville, Tennessee, USA. CD4+ T cells were enriched by magnetic negative selection; naive cells were then positively selected on CD45RA, and the negative fraction formed the memory subset. Blood was obtained by leukapheresis, after which PBMCs were separated by Ficoll-Histopaque density gradient centrifugation and cryopreserved in liquid nitrogen vapor phase. Analytical flow cytometry was used to check the purity and quantity of every magnetically sorted T cell population. Genomic DNA was isolated from every sorted fraction and measured by UV absorbance on a Nanodrop 2000c. This entry comes from a study of shared clonotypes between healthy human individuals (dated by TCRdb to 2018 to 2020). Turning to the overall study: The cohort included three men and a couple of women between 18 and 49 years of age. Per donor, three plates each were used for CD4 naive and CD4 memory, two for CD8 naive, and one for CD8 memory. To estimate repertoire size and how much clonotypes are shared between individuals, the study performed deep sequencing of blood TCR repertoires from 4 to 6 healthy adults. To increase sequencing depth and limit assay-specific biases, different laboratories used diverse techniques to prepare libraries and sequence TCR repertoires. Leukapheresis yielded between about 0.94 and 9 billion PBMCs per donor. What the work shows at the level of the full study, not this receptor alone: Sharing across a few donors was observed for approximately 5% of naive CD4, under 4% of naive CD8, over 2% of memory CD4, and over 0.3% of memory CD8 clonotypes. Estimated clonotype richness was generally larger for naive than for memory subsets. Higher generation probabilities were observed for clonotypes shared by all four sorted-subset donors than for non-shared clonotypes. Because the study included only a small number of donors, the genetic and exposure-history diversity represented was limited. Pairwise subsampling indicated that sequencing depth was expected to affect the degree of clonotype sharing among donors. Sampling was limited to blood, and TCR repertoires in tissue likely differ from TCR repertoires in blood. Even with the large sequencing depth, rarefaction of the sorted-subset datasets indicated that sequencing was incomplete.

The CDR3, from cysteine to phenylalanine, totals 15 residues. Only CDR3 DNA is held: 45 bases, read in frame from base 1. As encoded in the germline V gene (reference sequence), CDR1 is LNHDA while CDR2 is SQIVND. The junction shows trimming of 6 bases on V and 2 bases on J, and the gene matches do not reach 7 bases of it. The TCR sequence derives from a man aged 18 to 29 in good health. Some clones in this sample may be carry-over from other donors' samples. The sequenced sample consisted of naive CD4+ T cells from PBMCs. Per the publication, the cell subset or site label means: CD45RA+ positively selected. The V gene is TRBV19 and the J gene is TRBJ2-3; TRBD2 fits 8 bases in the junction. CDR3 region: CASRRGSGATDTQYF. The DNA sequence is TGTGCCAGTAGACGTGGTAGCGGGGCCACAGATACGCAGTATTTT.